These T cell receptor beta chains were read from a single sample in a study of cytomegalovirus exposure and HLA in healthy donors. The assay was immunoSEQ multiplex PCR, and TCRdb's table has in-frame clones only and misses some. The sample lists about 160,000 clones, 80% to 85% occurring once. Sequenced material: PBMCs. The receptors derive from a woman under 30 in good health and CMV-seronegative. Both conserved end residues are part of each CDR3. Each record gives: clone size, V gene, J gene, D gene, CDR3 DNA, CDR3 protein. A D gene is named only where the DNA matches it firmly. Not every row has a clone size; where given, it reads once, few, many or a size class.

NA,TRBV7-2,TRBJ1-4,TRBD1,TGTGCCAGCAGCTTAGTGGACAGGGGGCTTGGGAATGAAAAACTGTTTTTT,CASSLVDRGLGNEKLFF
NA,TRBV9,TRBJ1-3,NA,TGTGCCAGCAGCGTGAATCAGGGGTACTCTGGAAACACCATATATTTT,CASSVNQGYSGNTIYF
NA,TRBV27,TRBJ2-1,TRBD2,TGTGCCAGCAGTCCAGCGGGGAGCCCCTCCAATGAGCAGTTCTTC,CASSPAGSPSNEQFF
NA,TRBV4-1,TRBJ1-6,TRBD1,TGCGCCAGCAGCCAGGGACAGTATAATTCACCCCTCCACTTT,CASSQGQYNSPLHF
NA,TRBV5-6,TRBJ1-2,TRBD1,TGTGCCAGCAGCTTGGGACAGGGAAGGAGTGGCTACACCTTC,CASSLGQGRSGYTF
once,TRBV19,TRBJ1-1,NA,TGTGCCAGTAGCGAGGTACGGTACACTGAAGCTTTCTTT,CASSEVRYTEAFF
NA,TRBV19,TRBJ2-5,NA,TGTGCCAGTAGTATATCGGAGACCCAGTACTTC,CASSISETQYF
NA,TRBV5-1,TRBJ1-4,TRBD1,TGCGCCAGCAGCTGGGACAGGTCGACTGGAAAACTGTTTTTT,CASSWDRSTGKLFF
NA,TRBV13,TRBJ2-4,NA,TGTGCCAGCAGCCAAACCACGACAGATCAAAACATTCAGTACTTC,CASSQTTTDQNIQYF
NA,TRBV6-1,TRBJ2-7,NA,TGTGCCAGCAGTTGGGACACATACTCCTACGAGCAGTACTTC,CASSWDTYSYEQYF
NA,TRBV25-1,TRBJ2-7,NA,TGTGCCAGCACCCCACGGGGAGCGGCGGGCCGCCTCGAGCAGTACTTC,CASTPRGAAGRLEQYF
NA,TRBV9,TRBJ1-1,NA,TGTGCCAGCAGCGTAGAGAGGGGGGAAGCTTTCTTT,CASSVERGEAFF
NA,TRBV27,TRBJ1-1,TRBD1,TGTGCCAGCAGTTTCATGCAGGGGGCCGGCACTGAAGCTTTCTTT,CASSFMQGAGTEAFF
NA,TRBV7-4,TRBJ2-7,NA,TGTGCCAGCAGCTTAGTTCCGGTCTACGAGCAGTACTTC,CASSLVPVYEQYF
few,TRBV5-1,TRBJ1-6,NA,TGCGCCAGCAGCTTGGTAAGCTCTAAGGCAGGGGCGAACTCACCCCTCCACTTT,CASSLVSSKAGANSPLHF
NA,TRBV19,TRBJ1-2,TRBD1,TGTGCCAGTAGTATCGGGACAGACAACTATGGCTACACCTTC,CASSIGTDNYGYTF
NA,TRBV6-1,TRBJ1-5,NA,TGTGCCAGCAGTGAAGGGTGGACTTATCAGCCCCAGCATTTT,CASSEGWTYQPQHF
NA,TRBV13,TRBJ1-2,TRBD1,TGTGCCAGCAGCTTGGGGACAGGGGGCGACTATGGCTACACCTTC,CASSLGTGGDYGYTF
NA,TRBV29-1,TRBJ2-1,NA,TGCAGCCTCGCGGGGTACAATGAGCAGTTCTTC,CSLAGYNEQFF
NA,TRBV5-6,TRBJ2-2,TRBD1,TGTGCCAGCAGCTCTCGGGGACAGTCGAACACCGGGGAGCTGTTTTTT,CASSSRGQSNTGELFF
once,TRBV19,TRBJ1-1,NA,TGTGCCAGTATCAAGGTCGGGAGGGCCGACCATGGGAACACTGAAGCTTTCTTT,CASIKVGRADHGNTEAFF
NA,TRBV7-9,TRBJ1-2,NA,TGTGCCAGCCTTTCCCAGGACCGAGTACAGGCGAACTATGGCTACACCTTC,CASLSQDRVQANYGYTF
NA,TRBV18,TRBJ1-3,NA,TGTGCCAGCTCACCAGCAGGGGTCGGAAACACCATATATTTT,CASSPAGVGNTIYF
NA,TRBV4-1,TRBJ1-1,NA,TGCGCCAGCAGCCCTACTTTGAGGAGGGCGGGGGAGAACACTGAAGCTTTCTTT,CASSPTLRRAGENTEAFF
NA,TRBV18,TRBJ2-6,NA,TGTGCCAGCTCACCAGTCGAACAGCTCTTATCCTCTGGGGCCAACGTCCTGACTTTC,CASSPVEQLLSSGANVLTF
NA,TRBV6-6,TRBJ2-7,TRBD1,TGTGCCAGCAGTTACTCCGGACAGGCGACCTCCTACGAGCAGTACTTC,CASSYSGQATSYEQYF
NA,TRBV6-1,TRBJ1-4,TRBD1,TGTGCCAGTGGACAGGGGGATGAAAAACTGTTTTTT,CASGQGDEKLFF
few,TRBV6-4,TRBJ2-2,TRBD2,TGTGCCAGCAGTGACAGTCTAGCGGGGGAGAACACCGGGGAGCTGTTTTTT,CASSDSLAGENTGELFF
NA,TRBV18,TRBJ1-1,NA,TGTGCCAGCTCACCAAGACACGGGAACACTGAAGCTTTCTTT,CASSPRHGNTEAFF